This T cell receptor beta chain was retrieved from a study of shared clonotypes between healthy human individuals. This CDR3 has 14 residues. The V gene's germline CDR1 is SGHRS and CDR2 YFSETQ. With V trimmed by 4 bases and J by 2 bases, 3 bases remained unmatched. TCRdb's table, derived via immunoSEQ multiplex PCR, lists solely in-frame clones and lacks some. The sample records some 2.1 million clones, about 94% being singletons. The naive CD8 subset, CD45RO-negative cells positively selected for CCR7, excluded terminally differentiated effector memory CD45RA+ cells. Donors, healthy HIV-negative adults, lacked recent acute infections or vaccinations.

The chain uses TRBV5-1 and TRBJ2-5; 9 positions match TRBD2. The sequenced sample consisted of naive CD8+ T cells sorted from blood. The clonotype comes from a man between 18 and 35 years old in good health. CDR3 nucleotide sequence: TGCGCCAGCAGCGGAGGACTAGCGCAAGAGACCCAGTACTTC. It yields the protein CASSGGLAQETQYF.